Below, 5 T cell receptor beta chains from the same sample are listed, as sequenced in a study of T-cell reconstitution after alpha-beta-depleted transplantation in children (dated by TCRdb to between 2015 and 2016). This specimen's treatment or condition label, interpreted: allogeneic hematopoietic cell transplantation with graft depleted of TCRalphabeta T cells and CD19 B cells. The protocol used for the library was PCR. Sequenced using an Illumina HiSeq 2500. TCR libraries were prepared with molecular barcoding, using unique molecular identifiers to normalize TCRbeta repertoire quantification. Using fastp trimming at Q25 and MiXCR clonotype assembly, TCRdb reanalyzed the public sequencing data and kept in-frame beta chains. Rows merge per CDR3 protein into single entries with the most common DNA and genes. The sample profile shows just under 250,000 distinct CDR3 sequences; about 26% of them were found once. The ten most abundant clones make up about 2.8% of the sample.

The input for sequencing was PBMCs, taken before TCRalphabeta/CD19-depleted stem cell transplant. These receptors were collected from a girl aged 2-10 years with Fanconi anemia, due to receive a stem cell transplant.

This clonotype was counted at least ten times. The chain combines TRBV20-1 with TRBJ1-5; 9 nucleotides agree with TRBD1. The ends lost 2 bases at V and 4 bases at J; junction bases unmatched: 3. CDR3 length: 14 amino acids. From germline, CDR1 is DFQATT and CDR2 SNEGSKA (reference sequence). CDR3 sequence: CSARPDRGNQPQHF. The CDR3 DNA reads as TGCAGTGCTAGACCTGACAGGGGGAATCAGCCCCAGCATTTT.

This clonotype was detected many times. The chain recombines TRBV15 with TRBJ1-2; 7 nucleotides agree with TRBD1. J lost 6 bases, V lost 0 bases, and 1 base had no gene match. The CDR3 has 13 residues. Germline values: CDR1 LNHNV, CDR2 YYDKDF (reference sequence). The CDR3 protein is CATSRDRGDGYTF. The CDR3 bases are TGTGCCACCAGCAGAGACAGGGGGGATGGCTACACCTTC.

This clonotype was seen more than once but under ten times. This chain connects TRBV6-5 to TRBJ1-2; the match to TRBD1 covers 7 bases. There are 12 residues in the CDR3. The V gene end was trimmed by 6 bases and the J gene end by 3 bases; junction bases not matched to a gene: 1. From germline, CDR1 is MNHEY and CDR2 SVGAGI. The CDR3 DNA sequence: TGTGCCAGCAGGCAGGGGGACTATGGCTACACCTTC. Amino acid sequence: CASRQGDYGYTF.

This clonotype came up many times. The chain is built from TRBV29-1 and TRBJ2-3; 8 bases map to TRBD1. The CDR3 is made up of 15 amino acids. Germline CDR1 SQVTM, CDR2 ANQGSEA. The V gene end was trimmed by 1 base and the J gene end by 1 base; junction bases not matched to a gene: 4. The CDR3 reads CSVEGDRSGTDTQYF. As DNA, the CDR3 is TGCAGCGTTGAAGGGGACAGGAGTGGCACAGATACGCAGTATTTT.

The chain carries TRBV20-1 and TRBJ2-7; TRBD1 matches at 7 bases. Trimming cost V 3 bases and J 3 bases; bases outside gene matches: 20. Germline V gives CDR1 DFQATT, CDR2 SNEGSKA (reference sequence). This CDR3 contains 18 residues. Here the CDR3 reads CSASSINRGPETIYEQYF. DNA for the CDR3: TGCAGTGCTAGTAGTATTAACAGGGGACCCGAGACGATCTACGAGCAGTACTTC.